This T cell receptor beta chain was observed in a study of human T cells and chemical hapten exposure. Background on the study: In the sensitization step, 2% DPC was placed on roughly 2 cm by roughly 2 cm of upper inner arm skin.

Germline values: CDR1 GTSNPN, CDR2 SVGIG (reference sequence). After removal of 1 base from V and 6 bases from J, the junction contained 7 bases not matched to a gene. The CDR3 spans 15 residues. Documented time point: pre-sensitization, week 0. As to treatment: therapeutic diphenylcyclopropenone sensitization with weekly scalp DPC. It was the library that attached unique molecular identifiers to individual cDNA molecules. A single record per CDR3 protein comes from TCRdb applying MiXCR to the RACE reads. The data show approximately 77,000 distinct CDR3 sequences, with 14% seen just once and roughly 4.9% held by the top ten. This clonotype has just a few counts.

This chain connects TRBV30 to TRBJ1-5; 9 bases are shared with TRBD1. Sequencing was performed on whole blood, taken in connection with sensitization to the hapten diphenylcyclopropenone (DPC). This receptor was taken from a woman between 50 and 59 years old with alopecia areata. Some clones in this sample may be carry-over from other donors' samples. CDR3 in amino acids: CAWSANGQGSQPQHF. The CDR3 DNA reads TGTGCCTGGAGTGCTAATGGACAGGGGAGTCAGCCCCAGCATTTT.